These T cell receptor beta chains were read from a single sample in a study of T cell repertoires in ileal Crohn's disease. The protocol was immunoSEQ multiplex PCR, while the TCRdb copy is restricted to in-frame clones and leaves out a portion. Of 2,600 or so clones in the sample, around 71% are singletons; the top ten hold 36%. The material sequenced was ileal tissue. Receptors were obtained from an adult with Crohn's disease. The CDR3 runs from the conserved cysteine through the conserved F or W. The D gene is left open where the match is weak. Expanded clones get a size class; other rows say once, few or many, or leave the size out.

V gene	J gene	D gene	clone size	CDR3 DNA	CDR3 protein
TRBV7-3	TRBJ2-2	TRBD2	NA	TGTGCCAGCAGCTTGAGCGGGAGAAACACCGGGGAGCTGTTTTTT	CASSLSGRNTGELFF
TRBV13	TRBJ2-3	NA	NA	TGTGCCAGCAGCTTAAGGGGGTCGTACACTAGCGCTACAGATACGCAGTATTTT	CASSLRGSYTSATDTQYF
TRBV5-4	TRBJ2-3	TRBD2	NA	TGTGCCAGCAGCTTGAGGGACTACTCCACAGATACGCAGTATTTT	CASSLRDYSTDTQYF
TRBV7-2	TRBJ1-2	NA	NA	TGTGCCAGCAGCCGGGGACTGTCTAACTATGGCTACACCTTC	CASSRGLSNYGYTF
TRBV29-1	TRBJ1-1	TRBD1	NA	TGCAGCGTTACTAGACAGGGTTCCACTGAAGCTTTCTTT	CSVTRQGSTEAFF
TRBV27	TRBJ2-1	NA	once	TGTGCCAGCACCCACCCGGGCTACAATGAGCAGTTCTTC	CASTHPGYNEQFF
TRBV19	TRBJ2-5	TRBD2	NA	TGTGCCAGTAGTCAACTAGCGGGGTTTACTCAAGAGACCCAGTACTTC	CASSQLAGFTQETQYF
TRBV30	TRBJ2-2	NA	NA	TGTGCCTGGAGTGTACAGGACAGGAACACCGGGGAGCTGTTTTTT	CAWSVQDRNTGELFF
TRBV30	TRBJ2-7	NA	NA	TGTGCCTGGAGTGTAGGGGCAGGCTCCTACGAGCAGTACTTC	CAWSVGAGSYEQYF
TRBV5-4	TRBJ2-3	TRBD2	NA	TGTGCCAGCAATGCCGGCGGGGGGCTAGATACGCAGTATTTT	CASNAGGGLDTQYF